This T cell receptor beta chain was observed in a study of control samples from healthy donors and cancer patients. In germline, CDR1 is WSHSY, CDR2 SAAADI. V was clipped by 3 bases and J by 5 bases; unmatched bases: 6. This CDR3 has 15 amino acids. TCRdb keeps only in-frame clones here, not all; method: immunoSEQ multiplex PCR. The sample yields 45,000 or so clones, around 87% seen once. The material sequenced was PBMCs. The chain is built from TRBV10-2 and TRBJ2-1; 8 bases agree with TRBD2. This clonotype was sampled from a woman aged 55 to 70 with lung cancer. CDR3 coding DNA: TGCGCCAGCAGTGATAGGTCGGGAGGGGACAATGAGCAGTTCTTC. This codes for CASSDRSGGDNEQFF.